This is a list of T cell receptor beta chains from one sample in a study of shared clonotypes between healthy human individuals. Sequencing used immunoSEQ multiplex PCR; TCRdb keeps in-frame clones, though not all of them. The table has 1,400,000 or so clones, less than 99% seen once. The source material was naive CD4+ T cells sorted from blood. The receptors come from a man in his thirties or forties in good health. CDR3s include the opening cysteine and the closing phenylalanine or tryptophan. The D gene is left open where the match is weak. Expanded clones are given a class, and other clones once, few, many or no size at all.

size | D | J | V | DNA | CDR3
NA | TRBD1 | TRBJ2-5 | TRBV5-4 | TGTGCCAGCAGTTCGACAGGGAGACAAGAGACCCAGTACTTC | CASSSTGRQETQYF
once | NA | TRBJ2-6 | TRBV11-2 | TGTGCCAGCAGCTCAACAGGGTTAGGGGCCAACGTCCTGACTTTC | CASSSTGLGANVLTF
NA | NA | TRBJ2-7 | TRBV11-2 | TGTGCCAGCAGCCCGCCTTGGGGCTACGAGCAGTACTTC | CASSPPWGYEQYF
NA | NA | TRBJ2-7 | TRBV30 | TGTGCCTGGAGTGTCTTAGAGCGGGCACACTCCTACGAGCAGTACTTC | CAWSVLERAHSYEQYF
NA | TRBD2 | TRBJ2-5 | TRBV5-5 | TGTGCCAGCAGCTCTAATCCGACTAGCATAGAGACCCAGTACTTC | CASSSNPTSIETQYF
NA | NA | TRBJ2-2 | TRBV9 | TGTGCCAGCAGCGTAGGGGTCCTGACCGGGGAGCTGTTTTTT | CASSVGVLTGELFF
once | NA | TRBJ1-2 | TRBV7-2 | TGTGCCAGCAGCTTAGGGGTAGCACGGGTCGAGGGTGGCTACACCTTC | CASSLGVARVEGGYTF
NA | NA | TRBJ1-2 | TRBV7-9 | TGTGCCAGCAGCTTAGGGGGAAGCTATGGCTACACCTTC | CASSLGGSYGYTF
once | NA | TRBJ2-7 | TRBV4-3 | TGCGCCAGCAGCCCGGGTACCGGGACTGAATACGAGCAGTACTTC | CASSPGTGTEYEQYF
NA | NA | TRBJ2-7 | TRBV13 | TGTGCCAGCAGCTTAGGCCTTCATCGGAAATCCTACGAGCAGTACTTC | CASSLGLHRKSYEQYF
NA | NA | TRBJ2-2 | TRBV9 | TGTGCCAGCAGCGTATCGGCGGGCCCCGGGGAGCTGTTTTTT | CASSVSAGPGELFF
NA | NA | TRBJ2-2 | TRBV18 | TGTGCCAGCTCACCACTTTCCCCGGGACCCACCGGCGGGGAGCTGTTTTTT | CASSPLSPGPTGGELFF
NA | NA | TRBJ2-2 | TRBV5-5 | TGTGCCAGCAGCTTGTGGATCGCGAACACCGGGGAGCTGTTTTTT | CASSLWIANTGELFF
NA | NA | TRBJ2-5 | TRBV6-1 | TGTGCCAGCAGTGAATTGCGGACCCAGTACTTC | CASSELRTQYF
NA | NA | TRBJ2-7 | TRBV27 | TGTGCCAGCAGTTTATCGACAGGTTCCTACGAGCAGTACTTC | CASSLSTGSYEQYF
NA | NA | TRBJ2-2 | TRBV11-3 | TGTGCCAGCAGCCACTACTTCACCGGGGAGCTGTTTTTT | CASSHYFTGELFF
NA | TRBD1 | TRBJ1-5 | TRBV7-9 | TGTGCCAGCAGCTTAAAGGGACAGGGGGGCAATCAGCCCCAGCATTTT | CASSLKGQGGNQPQHF
NA | NA | TRBJ2-1 | TRBV7-9 | TGTGCCAGCAGCCCACGGACGGGCCGCAATGAGCAGTTCTTC | CASSPRTGRNEQFF
NA | NA | TRBJ1-5 | TRBV5-1 | TGCGCCAGCAGCCTGTCCGGGGGGTCCTATCAGCCCCAGCATTTT | CASSLSGGSYQPQHF
NA | NA | TRBJ2-7 | TRBV7-8 | TGTGCCAGCAGCTTAGCGACTCCCTACGAGCAGTACTTC | CASSLATPYEQYF
NA | NA | TRBJ2-2 | TRBV9 | TGTGCCAGCAGCGTAGATGGGTTTTTCGGGGAGCTGTTTTTT | CASSVDGFFGELFF
NA | NA | TRBJ2-7 | TRBV7-9 | TGTGCCAGCAGTAAGACCAGCTCCTACGAGCAGTACTTC | CASSKTSSYEQYF
NA | TRBD1 | TRBJ2-1 | TRBV15 | TGTGCCACCACGAGTCAAACAGGGGTATTTGTGGGAAGCGATGAGCAGTTCTTC | CATTSQTGVFVGSDEQFF
NA | NA | TRBJ1-1 | TRBV28 | TGTGCCAGCAGTTTTACGGGGGCGAACACTGAAGCTTTCTTT | CASSFTGANTEAFF
NA | NA | TRBJ2-2 | TRBV5-4 | TGTGCCAGCAGCCTTAAGAGCGGAAACACCGGGGAGCTGTTTTTT | CASSLKSGNTGELFF
NA | NA | TRBJ2-2 | TRBV11-2 | TGTGCCAGCAGCTTACGAGACCCTAGGAACACCGGGGAGCTGTTTTTT | CASSLRDPRNTGELFF
NA | NA | TRBJ2-1 | TRBV10-3 | TGTGCCATCAGTTCCGGGCTATTGGATGAGCAGTTCTTC | CAISSGLLDEQFF
NA | NA | TRBJ1-3 | TRBV11-2 | TGTGCCAGCAGCTTAGGGGCGGTCTCTGGAAACACCATATATTTT | CASSLGAVSGNTIYF
NA | NA | TRBJ2-4 | TRBV10-3 | TGTGCCATCAGTGAGTCGATGGAAGGTTACAAAAACATTCAGTACTTC | CAISESMEGYKNIQYF
NA | NA | TRBJ1-5 | TRBV19 | TGTGCCAGTAGTACTACGTCTCGGAATCAGCCCCAGCATTTT | CASSTTSRNQPQHF
NA | TRBD2 | TRBJ2-7 | TRBV7-2 | TGTGCCAGCAGCAGACTAGCGGCCTACGAGCAGTACTTC | CASSRLAAYEQYF
NA | NA | TRBJ1-3 | TRBV5-1 | TGCGCCAGCAGCAGGGGCTCTGGAAACACCATATATTTT | CASSRGSGNTIYF
NA | NA | TRBJ2-3 | TRBV27 | TGTGCCAGCAGTTTAAGGCGCCCAGATACGCAGTATTTT | CASSLRRPDTQYF
NA | NA | TRBJ1-5 | TRBV9 | TGTGCCAGCAGCCCTCTACCGGGCGGCAATCAGCCCCAGCATTTT | CASSPLPGGNQPQHF
NA | TRBD2 | TRBJ2-5 | TRBV28 | TGTGCCAGCAGTTCCCCACTAGCGGGAAGGACCCAGTACTTC | CASSSPLAGRTQYF
NA | NA | TRBJ2-2 | TRBV6-5 | TGTGCCAGCAGTTATCTCGGGGGGCTCGCCGGGGAGCTGTTTTTT | CASSYLGGLAGELFF
NA | NA | TRBJ1-3 | TRBV10-3 | TGTGCCATCGAGGGGGGCATTGGAAACACCATATATTTT | CAIEGGIGNTIYF
NA | NA | TRBJ2-7 | TRBV28 | TGTGCCAGCAGTTTTCAAGGGGTTCACGAGCAGTACTTC | CASSFQGVHEQYF
NA | NA | TRBJ1-2 | TRBV19 | TGTGCCAGCACGGACATATTTCACCTTCTTAGAACTACGCGCTTAAAGGGGACCTTC | CASTDIFHLLRTTRLKGTF
NA | TRBD2 | TRBJ2-3 | TRBV9 | TGTGCCAGCAGCGCCCGGGAGGGAAGCACAGATACGCAGTATTTT | CASSAREGSTDTQYF
NA | NA | TRBJ2-7 | TRBV5-4 | TGTGCCAGCAGCTCCTATCGAAGCTCCTACGAGCAGTACTTC | CASSSYRSSYEQYF
NA | TRBD2 | TRBJ2-5 | TRBV7-2 | TGTGCCAGCAGCAGAGCGGGAGGGCCGGAGACCCAGTACTTC | CASSRAGGPETQYF
NA | NA | TRBJ2-1 | TRBV2 | TGTGCCAGCAGTGAGAGGGCGGTCTATGAGCAGTTCTTC | CASSERAVYEQFF
NA | NA | TRBJ2-2 | TRBV2 | TGTGCCAGCCTCGGGCTACAGGGCACCGGGGAGCTGTTTTTT | CASLGLQGTGELFF
NA | NA | TRBJ1-1 | TRBV13 | TGTGCCAGCAGCTTTGGGGCCGTGAACACTGAAGCTTTCTTT | CASSFGAVNTEAFF
NA | TRBD2 | TRBJ2-1 | TRBV5-4 | TGTGCCAGCAGCCCGGGAGGACTAGCGGGACGCCGCAATGAGCAGTTCTTC | CASSPGGLAGRRNEQFF
NA | TRBD1 | TRBJ2-1 | TRBV27 | TGTGCCAGCAGGCGTTACAGGGGGAGGCCCGACTACAATGAGCAGTTCTTC | CASRRYRGRPDYNEQFF
NA | NA | TRBJ2-3 | TRBV5-1 | TGCGCCAGCACCCCATTGGTGGCAGATACGCAGTATTTT | CASTPLVADTQYF
once | TRBD2 | TRBJ2-7 | TRBV5-1 | TGCGCCAGCAGCTTGGGGGGACTAGCGCAAACCTACGAGCAGTACTTC | CASSLGGLAQTYEQYF